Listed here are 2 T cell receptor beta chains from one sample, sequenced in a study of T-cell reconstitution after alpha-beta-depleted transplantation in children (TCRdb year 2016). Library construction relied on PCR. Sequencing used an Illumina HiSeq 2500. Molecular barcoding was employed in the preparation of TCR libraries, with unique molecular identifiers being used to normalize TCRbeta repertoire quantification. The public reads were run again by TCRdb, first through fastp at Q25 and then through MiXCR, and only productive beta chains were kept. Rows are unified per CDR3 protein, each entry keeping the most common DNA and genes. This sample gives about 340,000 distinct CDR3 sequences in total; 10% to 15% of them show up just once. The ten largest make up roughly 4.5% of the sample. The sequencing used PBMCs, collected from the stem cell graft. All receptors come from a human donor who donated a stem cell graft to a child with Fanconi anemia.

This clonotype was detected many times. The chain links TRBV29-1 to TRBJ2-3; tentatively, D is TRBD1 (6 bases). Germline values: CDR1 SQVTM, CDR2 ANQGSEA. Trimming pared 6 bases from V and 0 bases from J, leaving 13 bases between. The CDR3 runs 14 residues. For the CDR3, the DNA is TGCAGCGTGACAGGAGCTTCTAGCACAGATACGCAGTATTTT. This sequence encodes CSVTGASSTDTQYF.

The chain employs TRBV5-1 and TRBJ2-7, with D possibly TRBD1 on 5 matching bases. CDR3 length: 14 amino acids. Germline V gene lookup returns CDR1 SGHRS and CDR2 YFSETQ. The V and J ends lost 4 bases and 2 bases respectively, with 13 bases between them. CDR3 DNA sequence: TGCGCCAGCAGCCCGGAGACAGTGACCTACGAGCAGTACTTC. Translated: CASSPETVTYEQYF.